This TCR beta chain was identified during a study of metastatic and nonmetastatic thyroid tumors. Each patient came to thyroid surgery without any prior treatment (of any kind). MiXCR was used by TCRdb to re-call the PCR reads. The top ten clones hold about 16% of a sample with 30,000 to 45,000 clones, around a third of them seen once. The sample taken for sequencing was tumor tissue. This TCR came from a female donor with papillary thyroid cancer or a benign thyroid nodule (not recorded which). Some clones in this sample may be carry-over from other donors' samples.

The CDR3 nucleotides read TGCAGTGCTGATTCCGCCAGGGGGCGAGAGCAGTACTTC. It translates to CSADSARGREQYF. This chain connects TRBV20-1 to TRBJ2-7; 8 bases fit TRBD1. The CDR3 has 13 residues. Trimming took 5 bases from V and 7 from J; bases not matched to a gene: 10. Germline V lookup: CDR1 DFQATT, CDR2 SNEGSKA (reference sequence).